The 21 T cell receptor beta chains reported below all come from one sample, sequenced in a study of T cell clones after liver transplantation. The method was immunoSEQ multiplex PCR; TCRdb's version includes in-frame clones alone and lacks a portion of them. This table holds approximately 100,000 clones, about 86% found once. The material was CD4+ T cells from blood, obtained 47 months after liver transplant. The receptor set was obtained from a human patient who received a liver transplant. The T cells may partly be graft donor cells.

The chain combines TRBV7-8 with TRBJ1-1; D remains ambiguous. CDR1 and CDR2 from the germline V gene are SGHVS and FQNEAQ. The CDR3 extends over 14 amino acids. Trimming pared 1 base from V and 0 bases from J, leaving 6 bases between. The CDR3 coding sequence is TGTGCCAGCAGCTTAGGTGGGATGAACACTGAAGCTTTCTTT. Its protein product is CASSLGGMNTEAFF.

The chain employs TRBV6-4 and TRBJ2-1; no clear D gene. The ends were cut back, 3 bases at V and 6 bases at J, with 18 bases in the middle. Germline CDR1 MRHNA, CDR2 SNTAGT. This CDR3 is 16 amino acids long. In nucleotides, the CDR3 is TGTGCCAGCAGTGATGATTTGGGTTCCCCCTTCAATGAGCAGTTCTTC. It encodes CASSDDLGSPFNEQFF.

CDR3 sequence (DNA): TGTGCCAGCAGTGAAAGAGCTAGCGAAAGGGGCGAGCAGTACTTC. This codes for CASSERASERGEQYF. The chain employs TRBV2 and TRBJ2-7; D is possibly TRBD2 (6 bases). Germline-derived CDR1 and CDR2 are SNHLY and FYNNEI. This CDR3 is 15 amino acids long. V was clipped by 2 bases and J by 6 bases, with 17 bases between them.

This sequence joins TRBV5-3 and TRBJ1-2; D is perhaps TRBD1 (6 bases). TRBV5-3 is an ORF for which the function is uncertain. CDR3 length: 14 residues. With 4 bases removed from V and 6 bases from J, the gap between germline ends came to 16 bases. CDR3 nucleotide sequence: TGTGCCAGAAGCGCATATACAGGGATGGATGGCTACACCTTC. It translates to CARSAYTGMDGYTF.

The chain couples TRBV7-3 to TRBJ2-5, with TRBD2 matching 10 bases. The CDR3 length is 15 residues. Losses at the gene ends were 7 bases for V and 2 bases for J; bases not matched to a gene: 7. The V gene's germline CDR1 is SGHTA and CDR2 FQGTGA. CDR3 region: CASKEAGGLQETQYF. The CDR3 DNA sequence: TGTGCCAGCAAGGAAGCGGGGGGGCTTCAAGAGACCCAGTACTTC.

In this sample, this clone turned up once. The chain combines TRBV11-3 with TRBJ2-1, with 9 bases fitting TRBD1. The length of the CDR3 is 15 residues. V was clipped by 5 bases and J by 7 bases; unmatched bases: 9. Germline V gene lookup returns CDR1 SGHNT and CDR2 YENEEA. The CDR3 DNA follows: TGTGCCAGCAGCCCCGCCCGGGACAGGGTAAATGAGCAGTTCTTC. It encodes CASSPARDRVNEQFF.

The V gene is TRBV6-5, the J gene TRBJ2-6, with D perhaps matching TRBD2 (5 bases). V was trimmed by 7 bases and J by 0 bases, leaving 10 bases between them. The CDR3 sequence is 15 residues long. Germline V gene lookup returns CDR1 MNHEY and CDR2 SVGAGI. CDR3: CASTEADSGANVLTF. In DNA form, the CDR3 reads TGTGCCAGCACCGAAGCGGACTCTGGGGCCAACGTCCTGACTTTC.

This rearrangement joins TRBV5-1 to TRBJ2-7, with 8 bases identical to TRBD1. V was pared by 4 bases and J by 0 bases, with 6 bases of the junction left unmatched. This CDR3 is 15 amino acids long. CDR1 and CDR2 from the germline V gene are SGHRS and YFSETQ. CDR3 DNA: TGCGCCAGCAGCGCCGGGACAGGAAGCTCCTACGAGCAGTACTTC. This sequence encodes CASSAGTGSSYEQYF.

This chain uses TRBV7-9 with TRBJ1-2, with a tentative D call TRBD1 (5 bases). The CDR3 has 14 residues. Trimming left V 7 bases short and J 4 bases short, with 16 bases between. The germline CDR1 and CDR2 sequences are SEHNR and FQNEAQ (reference sequence). CDR3 in amino acids: CASTLEGRSYGYTF. For the CDR3, the DNA is TGTGCCAGCACCCTGGAGGGGCGCTCCTATGGCTACACCTTC.

This sequence joins TRBV2 and TRBJ2-5; 7 nucleotides line up with TRBD2. The CDR3 loop spans 15 amino acids. Germline V gene data show CDR1 as SNHLY and CDR2 as FYNNEI. V lost 1 base, J lost 4 bases, and 6 bases stayed unmatched. Here the CDR3 reads CASSEGSLAGETQYF. CDR3 sequence (DNA): TGTGCCAGCAGTGAAGGCAGCTTAGCGGGAGAGACCCAGTACTTC. The full variable domain, its missing parts supplied by reference TRBV2 and TRBJ2-5, is EPEVTQTPSHQVTQMGQEVILRCVPISNHLYFYWYRQILGQKVEFLVSFYNNEISEKSEIFDDQFSVERPDGSNFTLKIRSTKLEDSAMYFCASSEGSLAGETQYFGPGTRLLVL.

In its sample, this clone was seen once. The rearrangement links TRBV18 to TRBJ2-3, with D possibly called TRBD1 or TRBD2 (5 bases each). V lost 2 bases to trimming and J lost 6 bases, with 15 bases between them. The CDR3 is 15 residues long. Looked up from germline, CDR1 is KGHSH and CDR2 is LQKENI. For the CDR3, the DNA is TGTGCCAGCTCACCATGGGACGGACGCCCGGATACGCAGTATTTT. Amino acid sequence: CASSPWDGRPDTQYF.

This clone was seen a few times. V and J are TRBV6-5 and TRBJ2-3; 7 nucleotides agree with TRBD2. The CDR3 has 12 residues. The germline V gene has CDR1 MNHEY and CDR2 SVGAGI. Trimming at V came to 5 bases and at J to 6 bases, leaving 2 bases not matched to a gene. The chain's CDR3 is CASSPGGDTQYF. CDR3 DNA: TGTGCCAGCAGTCCCGGGGGGGATACGCAGTATTTT.

The table lists this clone with a count of one. CDR3 residues: CASSVTGPGNTIYF. CDR3 coding DNA: TGTGCCAGCAGCGTTACAGGGCCGGGAAACACCATATATTTT. The chain combines TRBV7-9 with TRBJ1-3; D might be TRBD1 (6 bases). V lost 5 bases, J lost 4 bases, and 12 bases lay in between. This CDR3 region has 14 residues. From germline, CDR1 is SEHNR and CDR2 FQNEAQ (reference sequence).

This chain links TRBV5-1 with TRBJ1-2; 9 positions match TRBD1. V dropped 3 bases and J dropped 3; count of bases not matched to a gene: 3. CDR1 SGHRS and CDR2 YFSETQ come from the germline V gene. The CDR3 contains 14 residues. CDR3 DNA sequence: TGCGCCAGCAGCTCAAGACAGGGGGACTATGGCTACACCTTC. Amino acid sequence: CASSSRQGDYGYTF.

This clone was detected once. The chain recombines TRBV6-5 with TRBJ1-1, with D maybe TRBD1 (5 bases). The V and J ends lost 4 bases and 1 base respectively, with 7 bases between them. The CDR3 sequence is 13 residues long. Germline CDR1 is MNHEY and CDR2 is SVGAGI. Here the CDR3 reads CASSSDRNTEAFF. In DNA, the CDR3 is TGTGCCAGCAGTTCCGACAGGAACACTGAAGCTTTCTTT.

This chain uses TRBV4-1 with TRBJ1-4; the D is unclear. Germline CDR1 is MGHRA and CDR2 is YSYEKL. The V end lost 3 bases, the J end lost 2 bases, and 19 bases lay between the germline ends. The CDR3 has 18 residues. The CDR3 here is CASSHPPWRLETNEKLFF. CDR3 in DNA: TGCGCCAGCAGCCACCCCCCGTGGAGGCTTGAGACTAATGAAAAACTGTTTTTT.

This clone has only a few counts. Other DNA sequences from this sample encode an identical CDR3 as well. The chain employs TRBV27 and TRBJ1-2; 7 nucleotides agree with TRBD1. Losses at the gene ends were 2 bases for V and 0 bases for J; bases not matched to a gene: 3. The length of the CDR3 is 15 residues. Germline lookup yields CDR1 MNHEY and CDR2 SMNVEV (reference sequence). CDR3 coding DNA: TGTGCCAGCAGTTTAAGGACAGGAGCTAACTATGGCTACACCTTC. Encoded protein: CASSLRTGANYGYTF.

The V gene is TRBV4-1, the J gene TRBJ2-3; D is ambiguous. V dropped 0 bases and J dropped 0 bases, with 16 bases sitting between them. The CDR3 spans 18 residues. Per germline, CDR1 MGHRA and CDR2 YSYEKL. In DNA form, the CDR3 reads TGCGCCAGCAGCCAAGAAGGGTGGGTGAGTTCGAGCACAGATACGCAGTATTTT. It yields the protein CASSQEGWVSSSTDTQYF.

The chain combines TRBV7-2 with TRBJ2-2; D is tentatively TRBD1 or TRBD2 (5 bases each). The germline V gene has CDR1 SGHTA and CDR2 FQGNSA. The CDR3 runs to 15 residues. V lost 0 bases and J 3 bases, leaving 8 bases between the germline ends. CDR3 in amino acids: CASSLAGTDTGELFF. CDR3 DNA: TGTGCCAGCAGCTTAGCGGGGACGGACACCGGGGAGCTGTTTTTT.

The chain carries TRBV11-3 and TRBJ2-1; 9 bases are a match to TRBD1. Germline assignment: CDR1 SGHNT and CDR2 YENEEA. The V gene end was trimmed by 3 bases and the J gene end by 1 base; junction bases not matched to a gene: 7. CDR3 length: 17 amino acids. The CDR3 nucleotides read TGTGCCAGCAGCTTGGGTAGACAGGGGGTATCCTACAATGAGCAGTTCTTC. Its translation is CASSLGRQGVSYNEQFF.

The rearrangement links TRBV19 to TRBJ1-1; D remains unclear. Germline CDR1 and CDR2: LNHDA and SQIVND (reference sequence). V lost 5 bases, J lost 0 bases, and 16 bases lay in between. The CDR3 has 16 amino acids. The CDR3 nucleotides read TGTGCCAGTAGTTGGTCCCCCGGAGCGGTGAACACTGAAGCTTTCTTT. Protein product: CASSWSPGAVNTEAFF.